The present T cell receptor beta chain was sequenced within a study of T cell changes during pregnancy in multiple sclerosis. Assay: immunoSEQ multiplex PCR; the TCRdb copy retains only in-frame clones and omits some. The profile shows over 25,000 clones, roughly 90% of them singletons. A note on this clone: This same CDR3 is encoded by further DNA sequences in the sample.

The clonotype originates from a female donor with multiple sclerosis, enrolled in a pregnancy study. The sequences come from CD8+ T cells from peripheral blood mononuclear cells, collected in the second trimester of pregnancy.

CDR3 sequence: CASSQERGGQETQYF. The CDR3 DNA sequence: TGCGCCAGCAGCCAAGAGCGAGGAGGCCAAGAGACCCAGTACTTC. The chain links TRBV4-3 to TRBJ2-5; TRBD2 might be the D (5 bases). The V and J ends lost 0 bases and 1 base respectively, with 9 bases between them. Germline values: CDR1 LGHNA, CDR2 YSLEER. This CDR3 is 15 amino acids long.